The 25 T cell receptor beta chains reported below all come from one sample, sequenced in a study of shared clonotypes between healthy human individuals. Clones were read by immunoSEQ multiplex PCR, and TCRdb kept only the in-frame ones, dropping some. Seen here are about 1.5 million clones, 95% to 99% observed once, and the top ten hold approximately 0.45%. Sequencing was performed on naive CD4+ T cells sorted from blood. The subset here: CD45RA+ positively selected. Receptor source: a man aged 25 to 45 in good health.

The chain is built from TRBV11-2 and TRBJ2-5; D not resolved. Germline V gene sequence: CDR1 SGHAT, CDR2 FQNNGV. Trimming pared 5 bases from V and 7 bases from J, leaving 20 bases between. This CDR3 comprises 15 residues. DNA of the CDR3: TGTGCCAGCAGCAAGCCCGGCAGCTCGGGTCGGACCCAGTACTTC. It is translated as CASSKPGSSGRTQYF.

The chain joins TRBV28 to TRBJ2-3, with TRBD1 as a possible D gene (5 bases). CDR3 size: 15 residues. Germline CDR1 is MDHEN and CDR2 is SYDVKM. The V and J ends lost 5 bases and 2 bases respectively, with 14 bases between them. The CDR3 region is CASSSRRVHTDTQYF. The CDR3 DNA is TGTGCCAGCAGTAGCCGCAGGGTACACACAGATACGCAGTATTTT.

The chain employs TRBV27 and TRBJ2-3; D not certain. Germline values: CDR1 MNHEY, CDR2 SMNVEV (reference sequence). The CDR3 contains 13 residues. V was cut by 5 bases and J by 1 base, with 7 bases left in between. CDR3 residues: CASSASGTDTQYF. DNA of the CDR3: TGTGCCAGCAGTGCGTCGGGCACAGATACGCAGTATTTT.

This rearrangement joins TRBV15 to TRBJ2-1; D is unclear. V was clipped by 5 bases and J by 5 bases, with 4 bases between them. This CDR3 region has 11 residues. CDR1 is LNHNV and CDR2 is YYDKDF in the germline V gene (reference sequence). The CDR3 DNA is TGTGCCACCAGCGGCGACAATGAGCAGTTCTTC. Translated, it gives CATSGDNEQFF.

In DNA form, the CDR3 reads TGCGCCAGCAGCTTGGCCGGGCGGCGAGGACTAGCGGGCTCCTACAATGAGCAGTTCTTC. This sequence encodes CASSLAGRRGLAGSYNEQFF. This chain connects TRBV5-1 to TRBJ2-1, with 11 bases fitting TRBD2. Germline CDR1 is SGHRS and CDR2 is YFSETQ. CDR3 length: 20 residues. Losses at the gene ends were 0 bases for V and 0 bases for J; bases not matched to a gene: 11. Filled out from reference TRBV5-1 and TRBJ2-1, the complete variable domain reads KAGVTQTPRYLIKTRGQQVTLSCSPISGHRSVSWYQQTPGQGLQFLFEYFSETQRNKGNFPGRFSGRQFSNSRSEMNVSTLELGDSALYLCASSLAGRRGLAGSYNEQFFGPGTRLTVL.

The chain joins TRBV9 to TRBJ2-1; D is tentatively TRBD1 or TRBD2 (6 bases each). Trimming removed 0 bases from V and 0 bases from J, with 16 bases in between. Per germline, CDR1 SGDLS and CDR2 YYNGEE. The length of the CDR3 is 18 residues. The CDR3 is CASSVGGASGPSYNEQFF. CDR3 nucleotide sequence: TGTGCCAGCAGCGTAGGGGGGGCGTCGGGGCCCTCCTACAATGAGCAGTTCTTC.

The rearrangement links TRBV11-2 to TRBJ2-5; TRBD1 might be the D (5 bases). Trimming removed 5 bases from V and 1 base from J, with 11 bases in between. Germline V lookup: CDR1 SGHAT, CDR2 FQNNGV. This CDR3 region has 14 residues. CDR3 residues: CASSLRQIQETQYF. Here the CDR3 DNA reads TGTGCCAGCAGCCTAAGACAGATCCAAGAGACCCAGTACTTC.

CDR3 amino acids: CSVGYMVLGRHNEQFF. In nucleotides, the CDR3 is TGCAGCGTTGGCTACATGGTCTTAGGGAGACACAATGAGCAGTTCTTC. This chain uses TRBV29-1 with TRBJ2-1; D perhaps matches TRBD2 (5 bases). Germline assignment: CDR1 SQVTM and CDR2 ANQGSEA. This CDR3 region has 16 residues. Trimming shortened V by 4 bases and J by 5 bases, and 21 bases separated the two germline ends.

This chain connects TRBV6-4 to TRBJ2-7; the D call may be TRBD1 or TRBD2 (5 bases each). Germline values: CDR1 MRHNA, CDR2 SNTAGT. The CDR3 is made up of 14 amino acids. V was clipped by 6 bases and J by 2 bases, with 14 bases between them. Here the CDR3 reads CASSETGPPYEQYF. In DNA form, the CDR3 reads TGTGCCAGCAGCGAAACGGGACCGCCCTACGAGCAGTACTTC.

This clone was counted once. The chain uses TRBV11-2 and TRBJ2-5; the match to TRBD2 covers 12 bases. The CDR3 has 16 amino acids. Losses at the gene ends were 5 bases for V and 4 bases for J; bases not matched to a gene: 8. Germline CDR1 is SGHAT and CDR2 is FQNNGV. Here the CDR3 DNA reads TGTGCCAGCAGCCCCGGACTAGCGGGAATGGTAGAGACCCAGTACTTC. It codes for CASSPGLAGMVETQYF.

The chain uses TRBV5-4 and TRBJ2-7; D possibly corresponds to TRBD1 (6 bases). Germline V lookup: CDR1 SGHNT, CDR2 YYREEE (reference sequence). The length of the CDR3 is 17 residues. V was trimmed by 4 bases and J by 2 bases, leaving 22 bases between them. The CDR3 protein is CASSPGNRDKATYEQYF. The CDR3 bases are TGTGCCAGCAGCCCGGGAAACCGGGACAAGGCAACCTACGAGCAGTACTTC.

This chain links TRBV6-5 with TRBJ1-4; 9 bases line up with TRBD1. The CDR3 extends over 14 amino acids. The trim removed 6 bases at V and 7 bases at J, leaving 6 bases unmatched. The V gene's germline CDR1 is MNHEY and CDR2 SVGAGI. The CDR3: CASRRTGAGEKLFF. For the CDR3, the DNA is TGTGCCAGCAGAAGGACAGGGGCGGGTGAAAAACTGTTTTTT.

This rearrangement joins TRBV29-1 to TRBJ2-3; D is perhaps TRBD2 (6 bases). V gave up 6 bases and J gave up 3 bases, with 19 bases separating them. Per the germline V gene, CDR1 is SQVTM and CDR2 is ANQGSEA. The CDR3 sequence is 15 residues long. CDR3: CSVALGQGGTDTQYF. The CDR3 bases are TGCAGCGTCGCATTGGGGCAGGGAGGAACAGATACGCAGTATTTT.

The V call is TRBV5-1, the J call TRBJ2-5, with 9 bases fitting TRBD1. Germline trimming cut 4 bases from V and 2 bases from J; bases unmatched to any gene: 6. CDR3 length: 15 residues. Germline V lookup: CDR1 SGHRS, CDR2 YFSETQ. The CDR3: CASSAYGTGQETQYF. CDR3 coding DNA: TGCGCCAGCAGCGCCTACGGGACAGGGCAAGAGACCCAGTACTTC.

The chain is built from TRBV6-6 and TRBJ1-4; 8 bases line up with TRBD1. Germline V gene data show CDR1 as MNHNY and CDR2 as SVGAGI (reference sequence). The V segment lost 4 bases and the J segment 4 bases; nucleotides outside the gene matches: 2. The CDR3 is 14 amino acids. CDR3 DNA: TGTGCCAGCAGTTGGACAGGGATTAATGAAAAACTGTTTTTT. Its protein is CASSWTGINEKLFF.

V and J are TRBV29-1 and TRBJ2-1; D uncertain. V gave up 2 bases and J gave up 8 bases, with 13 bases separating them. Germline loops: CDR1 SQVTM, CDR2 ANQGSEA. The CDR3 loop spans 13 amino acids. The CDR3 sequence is CSVEWVNKDEQFF. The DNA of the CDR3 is TGCAGCGTTGAATGGGTTAACAAGGATGAGCAGTTCTTC.

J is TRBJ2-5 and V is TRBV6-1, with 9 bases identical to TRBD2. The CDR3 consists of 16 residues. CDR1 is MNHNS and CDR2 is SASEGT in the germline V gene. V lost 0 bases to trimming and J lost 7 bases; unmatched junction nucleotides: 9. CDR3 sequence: CASSEAPLGGRVTQYF. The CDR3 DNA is TGTGCCAGCAGTGAAGCCCCTCTGGGCGGGAGGGTGACCCAGTACTTC.

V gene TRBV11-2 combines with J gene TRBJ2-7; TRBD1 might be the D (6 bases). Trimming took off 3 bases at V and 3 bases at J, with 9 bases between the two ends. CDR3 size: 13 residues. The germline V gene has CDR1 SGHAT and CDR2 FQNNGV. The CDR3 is CASSFRDIYEQYF. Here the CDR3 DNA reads TGTGCCAGCAGCTTCCGGGACATCTACGAGCAGTACTTC.

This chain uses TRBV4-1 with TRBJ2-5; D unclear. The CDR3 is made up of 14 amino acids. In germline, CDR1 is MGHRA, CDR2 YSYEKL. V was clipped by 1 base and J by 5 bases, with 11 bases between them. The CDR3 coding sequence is TGCGCCAGCAGCCAAGTAATTGAGACGGAGACCCAGTACTTC. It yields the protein CASSQVIETETQYF.

CDR3 sequence: CSVVMTGLYTEAFF. The CDR3 coding sequence is TGCAGCGTCGTTATGACGGGGTTGTACACTGAAGCTTTCTTT. J is TRBJ1-1 and V is TRBV29-1, with no clear D. The CDR3 covers 14 residues. V dropped 6 bases and J dropped 3 bases, with 17 bases sitting between them. CDR1 SQVTM and CDR2 ANQGSEA come from the germline V gene. Supplemented by reference TRBV29-1 and TRBJ1-1, the full variable domain reads SAVISQKPSRDICQRGTSLTIQCQVDSQVTMMFWYRQQPGQSLTLIATANQGSEATYESGFVIDKFPISRPNLTFSTLTVSNMSPEDSSIYLCSVVMTGLYTEAFFGQGTRLTVV.

The CDR3 coding sequence is TGTGCCAGCGGCAAGAACACCGGGGAGCTGTTTTTT. It yields the protein CASGKNTGELFF. V is TRBV7-3 and J is TRBJ2-2; D uncertain. V dropped 8 bases and J dropped 1 base, with 5 bases sitting between them. Germline assignment: CDR1 SGHTA and CDR2 FQGTGA. This CDR3 is 12 amino acids long.

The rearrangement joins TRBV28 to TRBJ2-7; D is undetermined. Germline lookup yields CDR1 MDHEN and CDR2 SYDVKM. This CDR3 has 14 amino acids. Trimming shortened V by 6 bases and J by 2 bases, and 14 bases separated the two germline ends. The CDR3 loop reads CASRRGDITYEQYF. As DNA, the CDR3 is TGTGCCAGCAGACGCGGTGACATCACCTACGAGCAGTACTTC.

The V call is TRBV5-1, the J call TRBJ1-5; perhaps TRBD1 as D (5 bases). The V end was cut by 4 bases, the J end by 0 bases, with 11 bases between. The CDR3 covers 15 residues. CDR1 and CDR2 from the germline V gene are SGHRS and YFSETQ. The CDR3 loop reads CASSRSGTSNQPQHF. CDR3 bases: TGCGCCAGCAGCCGGAGCGGGACTAGCAATCAGCCCCAGCATTTT.

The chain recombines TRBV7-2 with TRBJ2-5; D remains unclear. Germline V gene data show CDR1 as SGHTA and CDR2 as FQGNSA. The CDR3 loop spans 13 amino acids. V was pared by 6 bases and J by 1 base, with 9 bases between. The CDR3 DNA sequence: TGTGCCAGCAGTTACGGAAGCCAAGAGACCCAGTACTTC. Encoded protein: CASSYGSQETQYF.

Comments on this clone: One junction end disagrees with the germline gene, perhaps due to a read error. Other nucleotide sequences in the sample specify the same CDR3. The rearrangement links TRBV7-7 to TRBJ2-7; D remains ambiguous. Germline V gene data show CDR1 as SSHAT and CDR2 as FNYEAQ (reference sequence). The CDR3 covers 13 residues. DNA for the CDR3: TGTGCTAGCAGCTTAGGACGTTCCTACGAGCAGTACTTC. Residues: CASSLGRSYEQYF.